The clone carrying this TCR beta chain was seen a few times. Arm-PCR of CDR3 regions and iRepertoire HTBI primers were the basis on which TCR beta libraries were built. TCRdb fed the multiplex PCR reads into MiXCR, producing one record per CDR3 protein. The sample has a few hundred thousand distinct CDR3 sequences; approximately 15% are singletons. Time point specified: newly diagnosed GD, antithyroid drugs for less than 3 months. From RNA extracted from PBMCs, the TCR library was made. The data stem from a study of regulatory T cells in long-lasting Graves disease. CDR1 is SGHTA, CDR2 FQGTGA, per germline. The CDR3 sequence is 13 residues long. With V trimmed by 2 bases and J by 10 bases, 7 bases remained unmatched. These data were also reused for a study on T cells in Graves' hyperthyroidism and ophthalmopathy.

The TCR sequence derives from a man aged 40-50 years with Graves disease. Material: peripheral blood mononuclear cells (PBMCs), obtained at new diagnosis, from a patient treated with antithyroid drugs. The rearrangement uses TRBV7-3 and TRBJ1-2; TRBD1 matches at 7 bases. CDR3 region: CASSLVTGRDYTF. The CDR3 DNA reads TGTGCCAGCAGCTTAGTGACAGGGCGAGACTACACCTTC.